This TCR beta chain was documented in a study of control samples from healthy donors and cancer patients. Only in-frame clones appear in the TCRdb table, and some are missing; sequencing was by immunoSEQ multiplex PCR. The table includes tens of thousands of clones, under 95% detected once. Material for sequencing was PBMCs. This clonotype was obtained from a woman aged 40-49 years with lung cancer.

The CDR3, as DNA: TGTGCCAGCAATCCGGGCGTAATGTCCTCCTACGAGCAGTACTTC. This gives the protein CASNPGVMSSYEQYF. The chain joins TRBV28 to TRBJ2-7; D remains unclear. CDR1 is MDHEN, CDR2 SYDVKM, per germline. This CDR3 is built from 15 residues. The V gene lost 7 bases and the J gene lost 0 bases, with 16 bases spanning the gap. Full variable domain (outside the CDR3, taken from reference TRBV28 and TRBJ2-7): DVKVTQSSRYLVKRTGEKVFLECVQDMDHENMFWYRQDPGLGLRLIYFSYDVKMKEKGDIPEGYSVSREKKERFSLILESASTNQTSMYLCASNPGVMSSYEQYFGPGTRLTVT.